These 10 T cell receptor beta chains originate from one sample sequenced in a study of OX40 agonist ivuxolimab in advanced cancers. This table comes from immunoSEQ multiplex PCR, and its TCRdb copy is limited to in-frame clones, with some not included. This table has approximately 64,000 clones, 86% appearing once. Sequenced here: CD4+ or CD8+ T cells sorted from blood, sampled in a trial of the OX40 agonist ivuxolimab. The source of these receptors is an adult with an advanced solid tumor such as melanoma, head and neck, liver or kidney cancer.

This clone was detected only once. The rearrangement links TRBV19 to TRBJ1-5, with 7 bases lining up with TRBD1. There are 15 residues in the CDR3. In germline, CDR1 is LNHDA, CDR2 SQIVND (reference sequence). The ends lost 4 bases at V and 1 base at J; junction bases unmatched: 4. This chain's CDR3 is CASSTQGGSNQPQHF. The CDR3 nucleotides are TGTGCCAGTAGTACCCAGGGGGGCAGCAATCAGCCCCAGCATTTT.

The J gene is TRBJ2-3, the V gene TRBV5-1, with D uncertain. Looked up from germline, CDR1 is SGHRS and CDR2 is YFSETQ. The V gene lost 4 bases and the J gene lost 0 bases, with 12 bases spanning the gap. The CDR3 length is 15 residues. The chain's CDR3 is CASSDYTKSTDTQYF. CDR3 bases: TGCGCCAGCAGCGATTATACCAAAAGCACAGATACGCAGTATTTT.

This chain links TRBV7-3 with TRBJ1-1; D not resolved. This CDR3 region has 14 residues. The germline V gene encodes CDR1 SGHTA and CDR2 FQGTGA. Trimming shortened V by 1 base and J by 2 bases, and 8 bases separated the two germline ends. The CDR3, as DNA: TGTGCCAGCAGCTTAAGTTCTTTTAACACTGAAGCTTTCTTT. Residues: CASSLSSFNTEAFF.

The chain combines TRBV28 with TRBJ2-3; 9 nucleotides agree with TRBD2. The CDR3 extends over 15 amino acids. Germline CDR1 reads MDHEN; CDR2 reads SYDVKM. After removal of 1 base from V and 1 base from J, the junction contained 0 bases not matched to a gene. For the CDR3, the DNA is TGTGCCAGCAGTTTATCTAGCGGGGGCACAGATACGCAGTATTTT. Translating gives CASSLSSGGTDTQYF.

The V and J genes are TRBV5-1 and TRBJ1-2, with 7 bases lining up with TRBD1. V lost 4 bases to trimming and J lost 8 bases; unmatched junction nucleotides: 8. This CDR3 region has 13 residues. Germline V gene lookup returns CDR1 SGHRS and CDR2 YFSETQ. The chain's CDR3 is CASSLQGDRGYTF. The CDR3 DNA follows: TGCGCCAGCAGCCTTCAGGGGGATCGGGGCTACACCTTC.

The chain uses TRBV18 and TRBJ1-5; D possibly corresponds to TRBD1 (5 bases). This CDR3 has 17 amino acids. Germline assignment: CDR1 KGHSH and CDR2 LQKENI. V lost 0 bases, J lost 1 base, and 13 bases lay in between. For the CDR3, the DNA is TGTGCCAGCTCACCACCAGCAAGGGGTGGGAGCAATCAGCCCCAGCATTTT. Its protein is CASSPPARGGSNQPQHF.

The rearrangement links TRBV5-1 to TRBJ2-3; no reliable D call. This CDR3 has 14 amino acids. Germline CDR1 is SGHRS and CDR2 is YFSETQ. With 1 base removed from V and 4 bases from J, the gap between germline ends came to 10 bases. The CDR3 DNA sequence: TGCGCCAGCAGCTTGATAATTGGGGCAGATACGCAGTATTTT. It yields the protein CASSLIIGADTQYF.

The chain links TRBV29-1 to TRBJ2-1; D not certain. V was clipped by 2 bases and J by 3 bases, with 11 bases between them. Looked up from germline, CDR1 is SQVTM and CDR2 is ANQGSEA. This CDR3 has 14 residues. The CDR3 protein is CSVELPRYYNEQFF. The CDR3 DNA reads as TGCAGCGTTGAATTGCCCCGATACTACAATGAGCAGTTCTTC.

Comments on this clone: One end of the junction is discordant with germline, which a read error may explain. The V gene is TRBV7-7, the J gene TRBJ2-3; 15 bases match TRBD2. Per the germline V gene, CDR1 is SSHAT and CDR2 is FNYEAQ (reference sequence). This CDR3 comprises 16 residues. CDR3 amino acids: CASSIGLAGGHDTQYF. In nucleotides, the CDR3 is TGTGCTAGCAGCATTGGACTAGCGGGGGGGCACGATACGCAGTATTTT.

The rearrangement uses TRBV9 and TRBJ2-4; either TRBD1 or TRBD2 may supply D (5 bases each). The germline gives CDR1 SGDLS, CDR2 YYNGEE. This CDR3 comprises 14 residues. The V and J ends lost 0 bases and 1 base respectively, with 5 bases between them. CDR3 residues: CASSVGGAKNIQYF. The CDR3 nucleotides are TGTGCCAGCAGCGTAGGGGGGGCCAAAAACATTCAGTACTTC.